A few counts support the clone carrying this T cell receptor (beta chain). Its cognate antigen is unknown. The data derive from a study of immune cell composition in non-small cell lung cancer. The study's findings and limits: Squamous lung tumours showed higher top 10 clone scores and clonality than adenocarcinomas. It was not proven that tumour-reactive clones equal dominant tumour-associated clones. About 80% of squamous and roughly 34% of adenocarcinoma cases had tumour-associated clones >0.5%.

Repertoires were generated with immunoSEQ multiplex PCR, while TCRdb's copy carries only in-frame clones and drops some. The profile shows over 3,000 clones, 65% to 80% of them singletons. With 3 bases removed from V and 3 bases from J, the gap between germline ends came to 18 bases. Germline CDR1 SGHTA, CDR2 FQGTGA. The CDR3 spans 17 residues. Specimen: lung tumor tissue. This chain joins TRBV7-3 and TRBJ2-1; D possibly corresponds to TRBD2 (6 bases). This receptor was obtained from a human donor with non-small cell lung cancer. CDR3 protein: CASSLMLGGGGYNEQFF. The CDR3 bases are TGTGCCAGCAGCTTGATGCTTGGGGGAGGTGGCTACAATGAGCAGTTCTTC.